What follows are 4 T cell receptor beta chains derived from one specimen sequenced in a study of T-cell reconstitution after alpha-beta-depleted transplantation in children. Construction of the TCRbeta library involved unique molecular identifiers. A single record per CDR3 protein comes from TCRdb applying MiXCR to the PCR reads. The table has about 440,000 distinct CDR3 sequences, 43% seen once. Material: PBMCs, obtained before TCRalphabeta/CD19-depleted stem cell transplant. Receptors were obtained from a girl aged 2 to 10 with aplastic anemia, due to receive a stem cell transplant.

In DNA form, the CDR3 reads TGTGCCTGGAGTCCCGGTCGATCCACTGAAGCTTTCTTT. It is translated as CAWSPGRSTEAFF. V gene TRBV30 combines with J gene TRBJ1-1; D gene ambiguous. CDR1 is GTSNPN, CDR2 SVGIG, per germline (reference sequence). This CDR3 region has 13 residues. V lost 2 bases and J lost 4, with 11 bases in between.

Comments on this clonotype: Just one base apart from a much larger clone, this may be a read error. The chain employs TRBV6-5 and TRBJ2-2, with 9 nucleotides matching TRBD1. CDR3 length: 19 residues. V dropped 2 bases and J dropped 2; count of bases not matched to a gene: 12. Germline CDR1 reads MNHEY; CDR2 reads SVGAGI. The CDR3 DNA reads as TGTGCCAGCAGTTACCCTAGGTGGACAGGGGCAATTAACACCGGGGAGCTGTTTTTT. This encodes CASSYPRWTGAINTGELFF.

V is TRBV12-3 or TRBV12-4 and J is TRBJ2-3, with D maybe TRBD2 (6 bases). CDR3 length: 13 residues. The V end was cut by 4 bases, the J end by 7 bases, with 12 bases between. This CDR3 reads CASSWGDGYTQYF. The CDR3 nucleotides are TGTGCCAGCAGTTGGGGGGACGGGTATACGCAGTATTTT.

Remarks on this clonotype: The junction and the germline gene differ at one end; a read error may be behind it. The V call is TRBV20-1, the J call TRBJ2-7; 7 bases are a match to TRBD2. This CDR3 region has 12 residues. CDR1 DFQATT and CDR2 SNEGSKA come from the germline V gene (reference sequence). CDR3 loop: CSTTTGGDEQYF. CDR3 nucleotide sequence: TGCAGTACAACCACGGGAGGCGACGAGCAATACTTC.